Sequencing of this T cell receptor (beta chain) was carried out in a study of cytomegalovirus exposure and HLA in healthy donors. TCRdb's copy holds only in-frame clones and misses some; the assay was immunoSEQ multiplex PCR. The table lists 100,000 or so clones, approximately 86% of them singletons, with 3% to 4% in the top ten. As regards this clone: Its antigen is undetermined.

Between the trimmed V and J ends, which lost 3 bases and 2 bases, there was a span of 15 bases. The CDR3 extends over 16 amino acids. Per germline, CDR1 SGHNT and CDR2 YYREEE (reference sequence). Broader study findings: The finding came from a later analysis; first-cohort TCR clusters tended to co-occur in the 130 or so validation repertoires.

The rearrangement links TRBV5-4 to TRBJ2-1; TRBD1 might be the D (6 bases). This clonotype originated in a woman between 18 and 29 years old in good health and CMV-seropositive. Sequencing was done on a sample of PBMCs. CDR3 coding DNA: TGTGCCAGCAGCTCAAGGACAGACCTAGCCTACAATGAGCAGTTCTTC. Encoded protein: CASSSRTDLAYNEQFF.